The sequence of this T cell receptor beta chain was determined in a study of control samples from healthy donors and cancer patients. The CDR3 has 12 residues. Germline-derived CDR1 and CDR2 are SGHRS and YFSETQ. V was pared by 4 bases and J by 8 bases, with 12 bases between. Measured with immunoSEQ multiplex PCR; TCRdb has only the in-frame clones, and not every one. The table has about 98,000 clones, 82% seen once. The sequencing input was blood. This TCR came from a man between 60 and 75 years old in good health. The V and J genes are TRBV5-1 and TRBJ1-2, with D possibly TRBD1 on 6 matching bases. The CDR3 spells CASSPGGLGYTF. The CDR3 DNA is TGCGCCAGCAGCCCGGGGGGCCTCGGCTACACCTTC.